The text below deals with one T cell receptor beta chain. The antigen is unknown. This sample stems from a study of T cell responses to AZD1222 COVID-19 vaccine. The study's findings and limits: Within unmutated variant regions lay the reported targets of nearly half of spike-specific TCRs.

Profiled with immunoSEQ multiplex PCR; TCRdb holds only in-frame clones, not every one. The table includes roughly 120,000 clones, roughly 86% detected once. The CDR3 contains 13 residues. Germline CDR1 SGHRS, CDR2 YFSETQ. V dropped 0 bases and J dropped 2 bases, with 5 bases sitting between them. The TCR was taken from an adult in good health. Sequenced here: peripheral blood, sampled on day 0 of AZD1222 vaccination. The chain joins TRBV5-1 to TRBJ1-2; TRBD1 might be the D (5 bases). The CDR3 DNA follows: TGCGCCAGCAGCTTGGACAGGAACTATGGCTACACCTTC. Translation: CASSLDRNYGYTF. Supplemented by reference TRBV5-1 and TRBJ1-2, the full variable domain reads KAGVTQTPRYLIKTRGQQVTLSCSPISGHRSVSWYQQTPGQGLQFLFEYFSETQRNKGNFPGRFSGRQFSNSRSEMNVSTLELGDSALYLCASSLDRNYGYTFGSGTRLTVV.